This TCR beta chain was captured by sequencing in a study of cytomegalovirus exposure and HLA in healthy donors. Overall study context: Around 86 million unique TCRs, all from HLA-typed donors, were included in an early release of the data.

Concerning this clone: Its specificity is not known.

In the PCR, 60 Vbeta and 13 Jbeta primers were used. Repertoires were generated with immunoSEQ multiplex PCR, while TCRdb's copy carries only in-frame clones and drops some. The sample carries some 170,000 clones, approximately 80% recorded once. V trimming: 6 bases; J trimming: 3 bases; junction bases outside the gene matches: 7. Per germline, CDR1 MNHEY and CDR2 SMNVEV (reference sequence). This CDR3 is built from 14 residues. Study observations and caveats: The only immune exposure information that was available was CMV serostatus.

Sequencing was performed on PBMCs. The TCR was taken from a young woman in good health and CMV-seronegative. The rearrangement uses TRBV27 and TRBJ2-7, with 8 bases that match TRBD1. Here the CDR3 reads CASRRQGMIYEQYF. In nucleotides, the CDR3 is TGTGCCAGCAGACGACAGGGGATGATCTACGAGCAGTACTTC.